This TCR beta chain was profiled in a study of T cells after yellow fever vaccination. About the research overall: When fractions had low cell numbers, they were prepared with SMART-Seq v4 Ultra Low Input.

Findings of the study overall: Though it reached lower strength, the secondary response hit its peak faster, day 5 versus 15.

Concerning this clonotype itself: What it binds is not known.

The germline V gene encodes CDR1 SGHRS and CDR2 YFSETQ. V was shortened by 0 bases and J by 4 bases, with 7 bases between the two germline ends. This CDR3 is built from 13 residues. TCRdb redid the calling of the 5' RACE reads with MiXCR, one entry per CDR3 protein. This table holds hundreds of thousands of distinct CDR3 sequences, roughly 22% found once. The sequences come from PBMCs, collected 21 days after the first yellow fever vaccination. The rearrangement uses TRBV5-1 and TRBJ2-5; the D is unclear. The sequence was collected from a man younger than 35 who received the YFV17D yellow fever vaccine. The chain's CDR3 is CASSLENRETQYF. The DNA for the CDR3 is TGCGCCAGCAGCTTGGAAAACAGAGAGACCCAGTACTTC.